The 31 T cell receptor beta chains listed next were all sequenced from one sample in a study of CD4 T cells in relation to SARS-CoV-2 and coronaviruses (dated by TCRdb to the early 2020s). CD4+ T cells from unexposed donors were collected before the COVID-19 pandemic (2011-2018). After 10 days of culture, CD4+ T cells were isolated with the EasySep CD4+ T cell isolation kit. The method behind the library was the immunoSEQ multiplex PCR assay. TCRdb took over this immuneACCESS table, retaining in-frame rearrangements with V and J assigned. Such tables are incomplete; in checked studies, under half of the missing clones stem from an unresolved V gene, and the remainder is unexplained. The sample table contains about 24,000 clones; only one count was recorded for under 85% of them. The ten largest make up roughly a sixth of the sample. Their specific antigens are unknown. Sequencing was carried out using CD4+ T cells from PBMCs, cultured in vitro. Receptors were obtained from a human donor in good health.

Details on this clone: Distinct nucleotide sequences in the sample also encode this CDR3. This chain uses TRBV7-9 with TRBJ1-1; D unclear. The V gene's germline CDR1 is SEHNR and CDR2 FQNEAQ (reference sequence). Trimming took 1 base from V and 0 from J, leaving 3 bases between them. The CDR3 is made up of 13 amino acids. The CDR3 region is CASSLDMNTEAFF. Here the CDR3 DNA reads TGTGCCAGCAGCTTAGACATGAACACTGAAGCTTTCTTT.

This rearrangement joins TRBV7-3 to TRBJ2-1; 8 positions agree with TRBD2. The CDR3 runs 15 residues. V shed 2 bases, J shed 4 bases, and the junction held 4 bases outside the gene matches. The germline V gene encodes CDR1 SGHTA and CDR2 FQGTGA. The CDR3 loop is CASSLQAGEYNEQFF. CDR3 nucleotides: TGTGCCAGCAGCTTACAAGCGGGAGAGTACAATGAGCAGTTCTTC.

The rearrangement uses TRBV4-2 and TRBJ2-1, with 11 bases matching TRBD2. CDR1 and CDR2 from the germline V gene are LGHNA and YNFKEQ. This CDR3 spans 16 amino acids. V lost 4 bases, J lost 0 bases, and 2 bases stayed unmatched. The DNA for the CDR3 is TGTGCCAGCAGCCCGGGACTAGCGGCCTCCTACAATGAGCAGTTCTTC. Encoded protein: CASSPGLAASYNEQFF.

V usage is TRBV5-1 and J usage is TRBJ2-5; a possible D gene is TRBD2 (5 bases). This CDR3 has 14 residues. Between the trimmed V and J ends, which lost 4 bases and 8 bases, there was a span of 18 bases. CDR1 is SGHRS and CDR2 is YFSETQ in the germline V gene. The CDR3 DNA sequence: TGCGCCAGCAGCCCCCGAGAGGGTCGCTTAACCCAGTACTTC. Amino acids: CASSPREGRLTQYF.

The genes are TRBV19 and TRBJ1-1; D might be TRBD1 (5 bases). V was trimmed by 8 bases and J by 4 bases, leaving 17 bases between them. In germline, CDR1 is LNHDA, CDR2 SQIVND (reference sequence). This CDR3 has 14 residues. The CDR3 loop reads CASEGTVEGTEAFF. CDR3 DNA: TGTGCCAGTGAGGGGACCGTCGAGGGCACTGAAGCTTTCTTT.

This clone has just a few counts. The same CDR3 is also encoded by other DNA sequences in this sample. The chain joins TRBV12-3 or TRBV12-4 to TRBJ2-4; D may match TRBD1 or TRBD2 (5 bases each). V was cut by 3 bases and J by 4 bases, with 7 bases left in between. There are 13 residues in the CDR3. DNA of the CDR3: TGTGCCAGCAGTTTTGGGGGAAAAAACATTCAGTACTTC. Translation gives CASSFGGKNIQYF.

The CDR3 protein is CASSWGTLSGANVLTF. The CDR3 DNA follows: TGTGCCAGCAGCTGGGGGACGCTCTCTGGGGCCAACGTCCTGACTTTC. This chain links TRBV7-8 with TRBJ2-6, with D possibly being TRBD1 or TRBD2 (5 bases each). The V gene lost 4 bases and the J gene lost 0 bases, with 10 bases spanning the gap. Germline values: CDR1 SGHVS, CDR2 FQNEAQ. The CDR3 has 16 amino acids.

The chain combines TRBV19 with TRBJ2-3; D ambiguous. V dropped 8 bases and J dropped 2 bases, with 17 bases sitting between them. Per germline, CDR1 LNHDA and CDR2 SQIVND (reference sequence). CDR3 length: 15 residues. The CDR3 here is CASSPDRLSTDTQYF. The DNA of the CDR3 is TGTGCCAGTTCCCCCGACCGGCTCTCCACAGATACGCAGTATTTT.

The rearrangement uses TRBV6-5 and TRBJ2-1, with D perhaps TRBD1 (5 bases). The ends were cut back, 2 bases at V and 8 bases at J, with 16 bases in the middle. This CDR3 comprises 15 residues. The germline gives CDR1 MNHEY, CDR2 SVGAGI. The CDR3 DNA follows: TGTGCCAGCAGTTACGAAGGGGTTGGGGTATATGAGCAGTTCTTC. Protein sequence: CASSYEGVGVYEQFF.

The chain has TRBV20-1 and TRBJ2-7; a weak D match, TRBD2 (6 bases). The CDR3 runs to 14 residues. The V and J ends lost 3 bases and 4 bases respectively, with 16 bases between them. Germline lookup yields CDR1 DFQATT and CDR2 SNEGSKA (reference sequence). For the CDR3, the DNA is TGCAGTGCTAGTAACGTGCGGGACCTGTACGAGCAGTACTTC. The encoded protein is CSASNVRDLYEQYF.

The chain combines TRBV30 with TRBJ2-7, with unresolved D. The CDR3 covers 12 residues. Trimming took 2 bases from V and 7 from J, leaving 12 bases between them. Germline loops: CDR1 GTSNPN, CDR2 SVGIG (reference sequence). The CDR3 sequence: CAWSTPLGEQYF. The CDR3 nucleotides are TGTGCCTGGAGTACCCCCTTAGGGGAGCAGTACTTC.

The chain couples TRBV6-5 to TRBJ1-2; 7 nucleotides align to TRBD1. This CDR3 spans 16 amino acids. J gave up 9 bases and V 6 bases, and 19 bases lay outside the gene matches. The germline gives CDR1 MNHEY, CDR2 SVGAGI. CDR3 sequence (DNA): TGTGCCAGCAGCTACCGGGACAGTAAGGGTCCGGGGCGCTACACCTTC. Translated: CASSYRDSKGPGRYTF.

The chain uses TRBV19 and TRBJ2-3, with 14 positions matching TRBD2. Per the germline V gene, CDR1 is LNHDA and CDR2 is SQIVND (reference sequence). This CDR3 is 14 amino acids long. The J segment lost 11 bases and the V segment lost 4 bases, leaving 5 bases of the junction unmatched. CDR3 in amino acids: CASSKTSGRARQYF. Written as DNA, the CDR3 is TGTGCCAGTAGTAAGACTAGCGGGAGGGCCCGGCAGTATTTT.

The chain combines TRBV6-1 with TRBJ2-1; no clear D. The V gene's germline CDR1 is MNHNS and CDR2 SASEGT. The CDR3 has 15 residues. Trimming removed 2 bases from V and 9 bases from J, with 17 bases in between. The CDR3 region is CASSESLIPPGEQFF. Here the CDR3 DNA reads TGTGCCAGCAGTGAATCTTTAATACCCCCGGGTGAGCAGTTCTTC.

This clone was seen more than once but under ten times. The chain employs TRBV5-1 and TRBJ2-7, with D possibly TRBD1 on 5 matching bases. Trimming removed 0 bases at V and 6 bases at J, with 13 bases between. This CDR3 has 14 residues. Germline lookup yields CDR1 SGHRS and CDR2 YFSETQ. CDR3 in amino acids: CASSLARAGGEQYF. The CDR3 DNA is TGCGCCAGCAGCTTGGCCAGGGCTGGCGGCGAGCAGTACTTC.

This clone turned up a few times. The V and J genes are TRBV5-4 and TRBJ2-2; D is undetermined. The CDR3 runs to 14 residues. Per germline, CDR1 SGHNT and CDR2 YYREEE (reference sequence). Trimming removed 0 bases from V and 7 bases from J, with 10 bases in between. The CDR3: CASSLDMERGELFF. The CDR3 DNA follows: TGTGCCAGCAGCTTGGACATGGAGCGCGGGGAGCTGTTTTTT.

V usage is TRBV5-1 and J usage is TRBJ2-3; D might be TRBD2 (7 bases). The CDR3 runs to 17 residues. Trimming shortened V by 2 bases and J by 3 bases, and 19 bases separated the two germline ends. Germline V gives CDR1 SGHRS, CDR2 YFSETQ. CDR3 region: CASSLNSGGIWTDTQYF. The CDR3 bases are TGCGCCAGCAGCTTAAATTCGGGGGGCATTTGGACAGATACGCAGTATTTT.

CDR3 loop: CATSREGQGVNVLTF. The CDR3 nucleotides are TGTGCCACCAGCAGAGAGGGGCAGGGCGTCAACGTCCTGACTTTC. The J gene is TRBJ2-6, the V gene TRBV15, with D perhaps matching TRBD1 (5 bases). V lost 0 bases and J lost 9, with 12 bases in between. The CDR3 has 15 residues. CDR1 and CDR2 (germline): LNHNV, YYDKDF (reference sequence).

This clone was observed a handful of times. The chain uses TRBV9 and TRBJ2-2; D not resolved. The germline gives CDR1 SGDLS, CDR2 YYNGEE. The ends were cut back, 0 bases at V and 6 bases at J, with 12 bases in the middle. CDR3 length: 15 residues. As DNA, the CDR3 is TGTGCCAGCAGCGTAGCAGCCGTTCGGGCCGGGGAGCTGTTTTTT. The encoded protein is CASSVAAVRAGELFF.

V gene TRBV6-5 combines with J gene TRBJ2-5; D ambiguous. The CDR3 is made up of 15 amino acids. The V gene's germline CDR1 is MNHEY and CDR2 SVGAGI. V was clipped by 5 bases and J by 2 bases, with 15 bases between them. Written as DNA, the CDR3 is TGTGCCAGCAGTCCTACGGTGTATCGTCAAGAGACCCAGTACTTC. Amino acid sequence: CASSPTVYRQETQYF.

This clone was detected once. The chain carries TRBV7-9 and TRBJ2-7; the match to TRBD1 covers 11 bases. V dropped 3 bases and J dropped 7; count of bases not matched to a gene: 5. The CDR3 extends over 14 amino acids. Germline assignment: CDR1 SEHNR and CDR2 FQNEAQ (reference sequence). The CDR3 region has the DNA TGTGCCAGCAGCTTCTCCGGGACAGGGGGAGAGCAGTACTTC. It yields the protein CASSFSGTGGEQYF.

The rearrangement links TRBV6-5 to TRBJ1-5; D ambiguous. The CDR3 length is 12 residues. Germline V gene sequence: CDR1 MNHEY, CDR2 SVGAGI. V was pared by 5 bases and J by 5 bases, with 7 bases between. In DNA, the CDR3 is TGTGCCAGCAGTCGCTCGGATCAGCCCCAGCATTTT. This encodes CASSRSDQPQHF.

This clone was picked up one time. Here the CDR3 reads CASSGTPNSYGYTF. The CDR3 DNA is TGTGCCAGCAGCGGGACACCGAATTCCTATGGCTACACCTTC. This chain uses TRBV2 with TRBJ1-2, with D perhaps matching TRBD1 (6 bases). Germline CDR1 reads SNHLY; CDR2 reads FYNNEI. This CDR3 spans 14 amino acids. Trimming left V 6 bases short and J 4 bases short, with 15 bases between. Full variable domain (outside the CDR3, taken from reference TRBV2 and TRBJ1-2): EPEVTQTPSHQVTQMGQEVILRCVPISNHLYFYWYRQILGQKVEFLVSFYNNEISEKSEIFDDQFSVERPDGSNFTLKIRSTKLEDSAMYFCASSGTPNSYGYTFGSGTRLTVV.

This clone was recorded a few times. The chain joins TRBV12-2 to TRBJ1-3; TRBD1, the D gene given by the table, was not confirmed from the DNA. TRBV12-2 is a pseudogene segment. This CDR3 has 17 amino acids. The CDR3 DNA reads as TGTGCAAGTCGCCGGGACAGGGATCGGCCCTCTGGAAACACCATATATTTT. Its translation is CASRRDRDRPSGNTIYF.

The gene calls are TRBV10-1 and TRBJ2-2; D is perhaps TRBD1 or TRBD2 (6 bases each). This CDR3 is 15 amino acids long. Germline V CDR1 and CDR2: WNHNN, SYGVQD (reference sequence). Trimming cost V 6 bases and J 4 bases, with 15 bases left between them. The chain's CDR3 is CASSPAGEVTGELFF. The DNA for the CDR3 is TGCGCCAGCAGCCCAGCAGGGGAGGTCACCGGGGAGCTGTTTTTT.

This clone has just a few counts. The CDR3 DNA sequence: TGTGCCAGTAGTATAGGTACATACACCGGGGAGCTGTTTTTT. This gives the protein CASSIGTYTGELFF. The chain employs TRBV19 and TRBJ2-2; D is unclear. The CDR3 loop spans 14 amino acids. CDR1 and CDR2 (germline): LNHDA, SQIVND (reference sequence). Deletions cut 1 base from V and 3 bases from J, with 6 bases between.

This clone has just a few counts. The gene calls are TRBV4-2 and TRBJ2-5; no definite D call. Trimming pared 7 bases from V and 2 bases from J, leaving 17 bases between. Looked up from germline, CDR1 is LGHNA and CDR2 is YNFKEQ. The CDR3 spans 15 residues. CDR3 amino acids: CASNLLAVRQETQYF. In nucleotides, the CDR3 is TGTGCCAGCAACCTGCTCGCGGTCCGGCAAGAGACCCAGTACTTC.

The J gene is TRBJ2-5, the V gene TRBV24-1; D unclear. CDR3 length: 14 residues. Germline CDR1 is KGHDR and CDR2 is SFDVKD. The V end lost 3 bases, the J end lost 1 base, and 8 bases lay between the germline ends. The CDR3 spells CATSDRYVQETQYF. The CDR3 DNA reads TGTGCCACCAGTGATCGTTACGTCCAAGAGACCCAGTACTTC.

This chain joins TRBV28 and TRBJ2-1, with 7 bases aligning to TRBD2. Germline values: CDR1 MDHEN, CDR2 SYDVKM. V dropped 3 bases and J dropped 9; count of bases not matched to a gene: 8. CDR3 size: 14 residues. CDR3 sequence reads: CASSLVGEGSEQFF. As DNA, the CDR3 is TGTGCCAGCAGTTTGGTGGGGGAGGGTAGTGAGCAGTTCTTC.

The chain is built from TRBV6-5 and TRBJ1-1, with D possibly matching TRBD1 (5 bases). Germline CDR1 is MNHEY and CDR2 is SVGAGI. V lost 8 bases, J lost 4 bases, and 17 bases lay in between. There are 14 residues in the CDR3. CDR3 in amino acids: CASGNRGSGTEAFF. The CDR3 DNA follows: TGTGCCAGCGGAAACCGGGGGTCGGGCACTGAAGCTTTCTTT.

The rearrangement uses TRBV6-1 and TRBJ1-2; TRBD1 is a possible D gene (6 bases). In germline, CDR1 is MNHNS, CDR2 SASEGT. Trimming took 2 bases from V and 4 from J, leaving 14 bases between them. CDR3 length: 15 residues. CDR3 DNA sequence: TGTGCCAGCAGTGAAATGTCAGGGGCGGCCTATGGCTACACCTTC. As protein: CASSEMSGAAYGYTF.